This T cell receptor beta chain was captured in a study of glioma-infiltrating T cells after dendritic cell vaccination. Germline V gene sequence: CDR1 SQVTM, CDR2 ANQGSEA. V trimming: 6 bases; J trimming: 3 bases; junction bases outside the gene matches: 9. CDR3 length: 15 residues. Noted time point: after dendritic cell vaccination, including at tumor progression/relapse. Primers: 60 V beta forward and 13 J beta reverse. The protocol was immunoSEQ multiplex PCR, while the TCRdb copy is restricted to in-frame clones and leaves out a portion. The table lists more than 55,000 clones, approximately 81% of them singletons.

Sequenced material: blood, taken after dendritic cell vaccination. This receptor was taken from a human donor with glioblastoma. The chain couples TRBV29-1 to TRBJ2-7; 12 bases are shared with TRBD2. The CDR3 reads CSVFDTSGGIYEQYF. CDR3 DNA: TGCAGCGTCTTTGATACTAGCGGGGGGATCTACGAGCAGTACTTC.